This T cell receptor beta chain is from a study of blood T cells in healthy people across ages. General study findings and limits: Comparison with aged donors showed that long-lived donors had more naive CD4+ cells and higher diversity.

The CDR3 spans 15 residues. CDR1 is SNHLY and CDR2 is FYNNEI in the germline V gene. Trimming took 0 bases from V and 0 from J, leaving 6 bases between them. PCR was performed a second time for 7 to 11 cycles using a sample-barcoded 5' primer and a J-beta primer mix. MiXCR was run by TCRdb on the 5' RACE reads, yielding one entry per CDR3 protein. This sample yields 800,000 to 950,000 distinct CDR3 sequences, of which about 48% are seen a single time; 13% belongs to the top ten. With regard to this clonotype: What it binds is not known.

Material for sequencing was blood. The TCR was taken from a man younger than 40 in good health. The V call is TRBV2, the J call TRBJ1-5; no reliable D call. This CDR3 is CASSEAWGSNQPQHF. The CDR3 DNA follows: TGTGCCAGCAGTGAAGCATGGGGTAGCAATCAGCCCCAGCATTTT.